The 2 T cell receptor beta chains presented below share a single source sample, sequenced in a study of blood T cell repertoires in COVID-19. Assay: immunoSEQ multiplex PCR; the TCRdb copy retains only in-frame clones and omits some. The repertoire consists of some 93,000 clones, with 75% to 90% occurring once and the leading ten covering roughly a sixth. Material: peripheral blood. The receptors derive from a woman at least 80 years old with acute or convalescent COVID-19.

V usage is TRBV5-1 and J usage is TRBJ1-2, with D possibly being TRBD1 (6 bases). Trimming shortened V by 3 bases and J by 2 bases, and 11 bases separated the two germline ends. CDR3 length: 14 amino acids. Germline CDR1 and CDR2: SGHRS and YFSETQ. The chain's CDR3 is CASSSTGTNYGYTF. CDR3 DNA: TGCGCCAGCAGCTCCACAGGGACGAACTATGGCTACACCTTC.

This chain connects TRBV24-1 to TRBJ1-5; 7 bases map to TRBD1. Per the germline V gene, CDR1 is KGHDR and CDR2 is SFDVKD. V shed 3 bases and J 1 base; nucleotides not matched to a gene: 5. The CDR3 runs to 16 residues. The CDR3 region is CATSDPKQGSNQPQHF. The CDR3 DNA reads TGTGCCACCAGTGATCCCAAACAGGGGAGCAATCAGCCCCAGCATTTT.